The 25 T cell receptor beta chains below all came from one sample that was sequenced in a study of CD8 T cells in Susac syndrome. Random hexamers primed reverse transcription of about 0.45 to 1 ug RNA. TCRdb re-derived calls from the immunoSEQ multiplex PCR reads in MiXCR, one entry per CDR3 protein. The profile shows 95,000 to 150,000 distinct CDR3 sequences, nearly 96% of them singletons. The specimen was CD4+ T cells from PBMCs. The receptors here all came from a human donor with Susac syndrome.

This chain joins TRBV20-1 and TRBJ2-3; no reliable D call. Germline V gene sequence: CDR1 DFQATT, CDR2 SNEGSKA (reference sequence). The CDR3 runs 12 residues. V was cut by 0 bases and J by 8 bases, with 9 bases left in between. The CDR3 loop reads CSARDLLGTQYF. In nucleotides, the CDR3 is TGCAGTGCTAGAGATCTTTTGGGTACGCAGTATTTT.

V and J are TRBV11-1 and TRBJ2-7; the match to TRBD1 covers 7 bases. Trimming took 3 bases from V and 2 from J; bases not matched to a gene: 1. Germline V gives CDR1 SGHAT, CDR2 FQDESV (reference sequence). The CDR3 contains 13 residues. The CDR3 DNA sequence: TGTGCCAGCAGCTTCGACAGGGCCTACGAGCAGTACTTC. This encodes CASSFDRAYEQYF. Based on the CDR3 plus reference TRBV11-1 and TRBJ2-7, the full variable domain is EAEVAQSPRYKITEKSQAVAFWCDPISGHATLYWYRQILGQGPELLVQFQDESVVDDSQLPKDRFSAERLKGVDSTLKIQPAELGDSAMYLCASSFDRAYEQYFGPGTRLTVT.

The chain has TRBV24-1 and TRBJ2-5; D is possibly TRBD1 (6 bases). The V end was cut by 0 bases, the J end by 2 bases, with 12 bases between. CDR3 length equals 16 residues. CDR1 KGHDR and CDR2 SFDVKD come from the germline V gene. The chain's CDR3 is CATSDLRAGEQETQYF. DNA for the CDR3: TGTGCCACCAGTGATTTGCGGGCAGGGGAGCAAGAGACCCAGTACTTC.

The CDR3 sequence: CAWRGDRGRNYGYTF. In nucleotides, the CDR3 is TGTGCCTGGAGGGGAGATAGGGGGCGGAACTATGGCTACACCTTC. The chain links TRBV30 to TRBJ1-2, with TRBD1 matching 7 bases. This CDR3 spans 15 amino acids. CDR1 and CDR2 (germline): GTSNPN, SVGIG (reference sequence). Germline trimming cut 3 bases from V and 2 bases from J; bases unmatched to any gene: 9.

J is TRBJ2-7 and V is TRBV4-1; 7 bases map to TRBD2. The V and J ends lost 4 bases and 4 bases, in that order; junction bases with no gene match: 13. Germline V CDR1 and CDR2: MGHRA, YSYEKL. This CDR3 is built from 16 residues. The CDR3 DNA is TGCGCCAGCAGCCCCGATAGAGTGGCGGGAGTGTACGAGCAGTACTTC. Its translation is CASSPDRVAGVYEQYF.

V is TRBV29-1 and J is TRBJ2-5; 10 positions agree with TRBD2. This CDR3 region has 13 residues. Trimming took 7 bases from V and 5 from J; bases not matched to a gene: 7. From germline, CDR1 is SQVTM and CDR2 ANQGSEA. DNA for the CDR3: TGCAGCGGCGAAGCGGGAGGGGAGGAGACCCAGTACTTC. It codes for CSGEAGGEETQYF.

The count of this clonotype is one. The CDR3 protein is CASSLVGGRGGEQFF. In DNA, the CDR3 is TGTGCCAGCAGCTTAGTCGGGGGAAGGGGCGGTGAGCAGTTCTTC. The genes are TRBV7-8 and TRBJ2-1; a possible D gene is TRBD2 (6 bases). The germline V gene has CDR1 SGHVS and CDR2 FQNEAQ. Trimming removed 1 base from V and 9 bases from J, with 16 bases in between. The CDR3 is 15 amino acids.

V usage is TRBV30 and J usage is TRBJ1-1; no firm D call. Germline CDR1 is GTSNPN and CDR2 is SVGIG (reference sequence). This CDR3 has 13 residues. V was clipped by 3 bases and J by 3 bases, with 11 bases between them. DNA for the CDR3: TGTGCCTGGAGCAGGAAGGTAGACACTGAAGCTTTCTTT. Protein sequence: CAWSRKVDTEAFF.

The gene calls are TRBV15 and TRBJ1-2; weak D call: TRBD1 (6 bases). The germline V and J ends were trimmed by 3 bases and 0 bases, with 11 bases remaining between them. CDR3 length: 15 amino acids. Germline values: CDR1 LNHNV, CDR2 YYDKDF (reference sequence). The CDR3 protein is CATSSGDKANYGYTF. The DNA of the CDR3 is TGTGCCACCAGCAGCGGGGACAAGGCTAACTATGGCTACACCTTC.

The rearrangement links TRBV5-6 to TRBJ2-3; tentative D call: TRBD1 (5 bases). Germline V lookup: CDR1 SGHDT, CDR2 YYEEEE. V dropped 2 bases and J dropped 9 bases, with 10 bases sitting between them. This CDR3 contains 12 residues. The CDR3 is CASSLPWGTQYF. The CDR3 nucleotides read TGTGCCAGCAGCTTACCCTGGGGCACGCAGTATTTT.

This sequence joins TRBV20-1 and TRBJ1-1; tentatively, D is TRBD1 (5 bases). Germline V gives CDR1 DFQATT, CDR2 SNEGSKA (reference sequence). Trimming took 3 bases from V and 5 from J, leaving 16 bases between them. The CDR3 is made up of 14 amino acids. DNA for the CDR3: TGCAGTGCTAGTCTACCGGGGACGGGGACTGAAGCTTTCTTT. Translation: CSASLPGTGTEAFF.

The CDR3 sequence is CASSLDPGNYGYTF. The DNA for the CDR3 is TGCGCCAGCAGCTTGGATCCAGGGAACTATGGCTACACCTTC. V gene TRBV5-1 combines with J gene TRBJ1-2, with D tentatively TRBD1 (5 bases). Germline lookup yields CDR1 SGHRS and CDR2 YFSETQ. V was shortened by 0 bases and J by 2 bases, with 8 bases between the two germline ends. This CDR3 spans 14 amino acids.

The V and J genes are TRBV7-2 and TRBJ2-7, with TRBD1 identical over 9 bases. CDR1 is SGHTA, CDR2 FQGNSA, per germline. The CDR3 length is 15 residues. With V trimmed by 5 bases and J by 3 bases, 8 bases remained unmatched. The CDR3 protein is CASSRPGQGYYEQYF. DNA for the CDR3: TGTGCCAGCAGCAGACCGGGACAGGGCTACTACGAGCAGTACTTC.

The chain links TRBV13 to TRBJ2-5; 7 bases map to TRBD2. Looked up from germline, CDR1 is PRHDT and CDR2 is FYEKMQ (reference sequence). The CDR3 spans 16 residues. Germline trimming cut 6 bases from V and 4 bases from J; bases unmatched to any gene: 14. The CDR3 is CASSFRREQVGETQYF. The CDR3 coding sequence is TGTGCCAGCAGTTTCCGGCGGGAGCAGGTGGGAGAGACCCAGTACTTC.

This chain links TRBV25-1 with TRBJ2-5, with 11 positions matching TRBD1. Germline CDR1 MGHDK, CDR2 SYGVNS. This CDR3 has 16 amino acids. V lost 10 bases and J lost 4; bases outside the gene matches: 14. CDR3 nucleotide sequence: TGTGCCACCAAATCCTCCGGGACAGGGGGTGGAGAGACCCAGTACTTC. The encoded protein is CATKSSGTGGGETQYF.

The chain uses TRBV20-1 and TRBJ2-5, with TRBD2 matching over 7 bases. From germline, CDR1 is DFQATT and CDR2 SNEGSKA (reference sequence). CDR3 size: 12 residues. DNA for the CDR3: TGCATCCCTGGCGGGGGAGAGGAGACCCAGTACTTC. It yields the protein CIPGGGEETQYF.

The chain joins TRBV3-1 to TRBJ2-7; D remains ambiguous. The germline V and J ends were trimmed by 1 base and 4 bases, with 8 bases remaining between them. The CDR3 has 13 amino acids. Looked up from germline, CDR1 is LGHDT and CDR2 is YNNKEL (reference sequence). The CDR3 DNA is TGTGCCAGCAGCCAAGCCCCCTCGTACGAGCAGTACTTC. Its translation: CASSQAPSYEQYF.

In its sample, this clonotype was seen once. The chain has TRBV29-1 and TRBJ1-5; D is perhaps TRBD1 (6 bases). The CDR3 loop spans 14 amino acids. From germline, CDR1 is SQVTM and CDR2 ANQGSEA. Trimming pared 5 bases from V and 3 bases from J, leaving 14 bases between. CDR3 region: CSVSGGHFNQPQHF. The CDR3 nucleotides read TGCAGCGTTTCGGGGGGCCACTTCAATCAGCCCCAGCATTTT. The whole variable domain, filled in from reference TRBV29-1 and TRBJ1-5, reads SAVISQKPSRDICQRGTSLTIQCQVDSQVTMMFWYRQQPGQSLTLIATANQGSEATYESGFVIDKFPISRPNLTFSTLTVSNMSPEDSSIYLCSVSGGHFNQPQHFGDGTRLSIL.

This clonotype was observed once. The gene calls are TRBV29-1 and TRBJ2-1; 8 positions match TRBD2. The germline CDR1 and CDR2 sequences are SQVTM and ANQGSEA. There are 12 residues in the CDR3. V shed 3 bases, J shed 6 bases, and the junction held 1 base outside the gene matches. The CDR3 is CSVDAGGNEQFF. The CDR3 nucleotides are TGCAGCGTTGATGCGGGAGGCAATGAGCAGTTCTTC.

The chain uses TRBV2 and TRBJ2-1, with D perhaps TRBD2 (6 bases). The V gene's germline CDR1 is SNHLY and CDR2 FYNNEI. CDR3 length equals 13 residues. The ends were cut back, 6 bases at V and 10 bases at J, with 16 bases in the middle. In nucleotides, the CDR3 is TGTGCCAGCAGCTCCGGGACTCAAATCGAGCAGTTCTTC. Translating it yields CASSSGTQIEQFF.

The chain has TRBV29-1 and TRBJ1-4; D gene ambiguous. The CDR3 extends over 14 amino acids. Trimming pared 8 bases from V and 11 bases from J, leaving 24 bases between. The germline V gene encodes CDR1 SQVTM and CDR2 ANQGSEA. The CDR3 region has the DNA TGCAGCATCCTTGAAGGCGGCTTAATAGGCAAACTGTTTTTT. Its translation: CSILEGGLIGKLFF.

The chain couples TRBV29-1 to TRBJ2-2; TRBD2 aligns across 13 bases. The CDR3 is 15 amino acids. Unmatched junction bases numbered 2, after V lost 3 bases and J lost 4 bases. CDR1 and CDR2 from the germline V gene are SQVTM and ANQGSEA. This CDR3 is CSVEGLAGLTGELFF. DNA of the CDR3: TGCAGCGTTGAGGGACTAGCGGGACTCACCGGGGAGCTGTTTTTT.

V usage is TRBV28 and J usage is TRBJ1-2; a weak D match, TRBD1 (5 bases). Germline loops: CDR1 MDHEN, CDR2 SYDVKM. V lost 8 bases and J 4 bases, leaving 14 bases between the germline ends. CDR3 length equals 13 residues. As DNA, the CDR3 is TGTGCCAGCGTGGCAGGGTGGGGCTATGGCTACACCTTC. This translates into CASVAGWGYGYTF.

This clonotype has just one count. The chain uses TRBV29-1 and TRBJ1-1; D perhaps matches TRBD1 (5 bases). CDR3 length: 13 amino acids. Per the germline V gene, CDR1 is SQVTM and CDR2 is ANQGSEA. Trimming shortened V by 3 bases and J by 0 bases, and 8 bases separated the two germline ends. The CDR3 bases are TGCAGCGTTGAGGGACTTATGAACACTGAAGCTTTCTTT. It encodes CSVEGLMNTEAFF.

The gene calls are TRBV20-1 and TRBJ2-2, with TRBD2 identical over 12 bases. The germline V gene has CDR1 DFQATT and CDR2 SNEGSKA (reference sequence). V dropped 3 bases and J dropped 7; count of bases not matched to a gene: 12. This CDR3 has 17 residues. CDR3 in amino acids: CSASHHLAGGPGGELFF. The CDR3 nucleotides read TGCAGTGCTAGTCATCATCTAGCGGGAGGGCCGGGCGGGGAGCTGTTTTTT.